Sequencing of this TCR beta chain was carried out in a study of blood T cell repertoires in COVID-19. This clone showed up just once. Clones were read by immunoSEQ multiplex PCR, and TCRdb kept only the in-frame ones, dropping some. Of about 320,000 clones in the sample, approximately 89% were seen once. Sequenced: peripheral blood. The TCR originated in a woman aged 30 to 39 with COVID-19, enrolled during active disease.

The CDR3 nucleotides read TGTGCCAGCTCCGCTGGGGGGGGCAATCAGCCCCAGCATTTT. This gives the protein CASSAGGGNQPQHF. V is TRBV18 and J is TRBJ1-5; weak D call: TRBD1 (5 bases). CDR3 size: 14 residues. Germline loops: CDR1 KGHSH, CDR2 LQKENI. Trimming removed 6 bases at V and 2 bases at J, with 11 bases between.